The 2 T cell receptor beta chains below all came from one sample that was sequenced in a study of identical twins. TCRdb ran MiXCR on the 5' RACE reads and lists one entry per CDR3 protein. The sample has 350,000 to 450,000 distinct CDR3 sequences; about 18% are singletons. The sequenced sample consisted of naive T cells sorted from blood. The origin of the receptors is a middle-aged man in good health.

This sequence joins TRBV20-1 and TRBJ1-2; a weak D match, TRBD1 (5 bases). Germline lookup yields CDR1 DFQATT and CDR2 SNEGSKA (reference sequence). CDR3 size: 14 residues. V was trimmed by 4 bases and J by 0 bases, leaving 12 bases between them. The DNA for the CDR3 is TGCAGTGCTAAAATGACAGAGACTAACTATGGCTACACCTTC. The encoded protein is CSAKMTETNYGYTF.

This clonotype was recorded a few times. The J gene is TRBJ1-2, the V gene TRBV27; 9 positions match TRBD1. With V trimmed by 5 bases and J by 8 bases, 9 bases remained unmatched. Germline CDR1 is MNHEY and CDR2 is SMNVEV (reference sequence). The CDR3 is made up of 14 amino acids. The CDR3 region has the DNA TGTGCCAGCAGTAGGACAGGGGATTGGGGCGGCTACACCTTC. Translation: CASSRTGDWGGYTF.